This T cell receptor (beta chain) came from a study of identical twins. General observations from the study: Within twin pairs, the out-of-frame alpha sequences they shared showed excess low generation probability. The analysis was cross-sectional rather than longitudinal within donors.

V shed 0 bases, J shed 7 bases, and the junction held 3 bases outside the gene matches. CDR1 LNHNV and CDR2 YYDKDF come from the germline V gene (reference sequence). This CDR3 region has 15 residues. A remark on this clonotype: Antigen specificity is unknown.

With no exceptions, donors were healthy Caucasians. Each CDR3 protein gets one entry after TCRdb re-called the 5' RACE reads with MiXCR. The sample carries 400,000 to 650,000 distinct CDR3 sequences, around 20% recorded once. The data also belong to a second study, concerning T cells expressing NK-cell markers. That source adds: Whether the expanded NKG2C+ T cell clones recognized HCMV remained unclear.

The chain employs TRBV15 and TRBJ2-4; 10 bases align to TRBD2. This sequence was found in a woman aged 18-35 years in good health. Sequencing used CD4+ T cells sorted from blood. The CDR3 loop is CATSRDPSGSNIQYF. CDR3 in DNA: TGTGCCACCAGCAGAGATCCTAGCGGGAGCAACATTCAGTACTTC.